This T cell receptor beta chain was observed in a study of CD8 T cells in Susac syndrome. This CDR3 spans 14 amino acids. The V and J ends lost 3 bases and 5 bases respectively, with 16 bases between them. Germline V gene lookup returns CDR1 SQVTM and CDR2 ANQGSEA. After extraction with the RNeasy kit, roughly 0.45 to 1 ug of the RNA was reverse transcribed using random hexamers. TCRdb processed the immunoSEQ multiplex PCR reads anew with MiXCR; each CDR3 protein has one entry. The sample lists hundreds of thousands of distinct CDR3 sequences, around 93% seen once, with around 0.072% in the top ten. The sequenced target, TCR beta, came from blood CD8+ and CD4+ T cells.

This receptor was obtained from a human donor with multiple sclerosis. The V and J genes are TRBV29-1 and TRBJ2-5, with D perhaps TRBD1 or TRBD2 (6 bases each). The specimen was CD4+ T cells from PBMCs. DNA of the CDR3: TGCAGCGTTGACGTTTCGGGGGCGCATGAGACCCAGTACTTC. Amino acids: CSVDVSGAHETQYF. Full variable domain (remainder filled in from reference TRBV29-1 and TRBJ2-5): SAVISQKPSRDICQRGTSLTIQCQVDSQVTMMFWYRQQPGQSLTLIATANQGSEATYESGFVIDKFPISRPNLTFSTLTVSNMSPEDSSIYLCSVDVSGAHETQYFGPGTRLLVL.